Below, one T cell receptor (beta chain) is given with its context. This sample was included in a study of blood T cell repertoires in COVID-19. Data came from immunoSEQ multiplex PCR; TCRdb stores just in-frame clones and leaves some out. The sample has 200,000 to 250,000 clones, 70% to 90% seen once. The germline V and J ends were trimmed by 7 bases and 1 base, with 9 bases remaining between them. In germline, CDR1 is SEHNR, CDR2 FQNEAQ (reference sequence). CDR3 size: 13 residues. The TCR sequence derives from a human donor in a cohort sampled during active COVID-19. The chain employs TRBV7-9 and TRBJ2-3, with no clear D. The specimen sequenced was peripheral blood. The CDR3 coding sequence is TGTGCCAGCACGCAGGCCGGCACAGATACGCAGTATTTT. Its translation: CASTQAGTDTQYF.